Presented here are 26 T cell receptor beta chains from one specimen sequenced in a study of blood T cell repertoires in COVID-19 (dated by TCRdb to the early 2020s). Receptor amplification or capture employed the immunoSEQ multiplex PCR assay. Imported from immuneACCESS, the table was reduced by TCRdb to in-frame sequences with V and J called. These copies leave out some clones; in studies compared against another copy, an unresolved V gene accounts for under half, and the cause of the remainder is not known. The sample table records a few hundred thousand clones; approximately 89% of these occur just once. About 4.5% of the sample is taken by the ten largest. Source material: peripheral blood. These receptors were taken from a middle-aged woman who had recovered from COVID-19.

The V and J genes are TRBV4-1 and TRBJ2-1; 11 nucleotides line up with TRBD2. With V trimmed by 1 base and J by 10 bases, 6 bases remained unmatched. The V gene's germline CDR1 is MGHRA and CDR2 YSYEKL. This CDR3 is 15 amino acids long. The CDR3 DNA reads as TGCGCCAGCAGCCAAGGTAGCGGGGGGGCCGTAGAGCAGTTCTTC. It yields the protein CASSQGSGGAVEQFF.

This sequence joins TRBV4-3 and TRBJ2-1, with 13 bases that match TRBD2. V was pared by 2 bases and J by 9 bases, with 13 bases of the junction left unmatched. The germline V gene has CDR1 LGHNA and CDR2 YSLEER. This CDR3 is 18 amino acids long. CDR3 protein: CASSQNTLGLAGESEQFF. The DNA for the CDR3 is TGCGCCAGCAGCCAAAATACCCTCGGACTAGCGGGAGAGAGTGAGCAGTTCTTC.

The chain recombines TRBV19 with TRBJ1-1, with D hard to call. From germline, CDR1 is LNHDA and CDR2 SQIVND (reference sequence). V lost 2 bases, J lost 1 base, and 5 bases lay in between. The CDR3 spans 13 residues. The CDR3 loop is CASSIMRNTEAFF. CDR3 coding DNA: TGTGCCAGTAGTATAATGAGGAACACTGAAGCTTTCTTT.

The J gene is TRBJ2-5, the V gene TRBV18; unclear D gene. V was cut by 5 bases and J by 7 bases, with 17 bases left in between. The V gene's germline CDR1 is KGHSH and CDR2 LQKENI. CDR3 length equals 14 residues. For the CDR3, the DNA is TGTGCCAGCTCAACCTCTTCAGCGTCCGGGACCCAGTACTTC. Translating gives CASSTSSASGTQYF.

This chain connects TRBV11-3 to TRBJ2-3; D possibly corresponds to TRBD1 (5 bases). The CDR3 sequence is 14 residues long. Trimming cost V 11 bases and J 0 bases, with 15 bases left between them. The germline gives CDR1 SGHNT, CDR2 YENEEA. The CDR3 here is CASRAPASTDTQYF. As DNA, the CDR3 is TGTGCCTCCAGGGCCCCGGCAAGCACAGATACGCAGTATTTT.

This chain joins TRBV29-1 and TRBJ1-1, with 7 bases identical to TRBD1. This CDR3 contains 12 residues. Germline V gene data show CDR1 as SQVTM and CDR2 as ANQGSEA. V shed 4 bases, J shed 5 bases, and the junction held 4 bases outside the gene matches. The CDR3 DNA reads as TGCAGCGTTGTGCAGGGGGGAACTGAAGCTTTCTTT. Its translation is CSVVQGGTEAFF.

V gene TRBV5-1 combines with J gene TRBJ2-2, with D uncertain. V was trimmed by 4 bases and J by 3 bases, leaving 13 bases between them. Germline V gene sequence: CDR1 SGHRS, CDR2 YFSETQ. This CDR3 has 15 residues. The CDR3 region has the DNA TGCGCCAGCAGCCTCTCGAGGTCTTACACCGGGGAGCTGTTTTTT. This codes for CASSLSRSYTGELFF.

The chain joins TRBV18 to TRBJ2-2; possibly TRBD2 for D (6 bases). The CDR3 has 14 amino acids. Trimming removed 6 bases at V and 0 bases at J, with 8 bases between. Germline-derived CDR1 and CDR2 are KGHSH and LQKENI. CDR3 region: CASSRETNTGELFF. CDR3 DNA sequence: TGTGCCAGCTCCCGGGAGACGAACACCGGGGAGCTGTTTTTT.

This chain links TRBV29-1 with TRBJ1-1, with 7 positions matching TRBD1. CDR3 length: 12 residues. CDR1 and CDR2 (germline): SQVTM, ANQGSEA. J was trimmed by 5 bases and V by 6 bases; bases with no gene match: 6. The CDR3 DNA reads TGCAGCGTGGAGGACAGGCTGACTGAAGCTTTCTTT. Amino acids: CSVEDRLTEAFF.

This chain connects TRBV10-3 to TRBJ2-1, with a tentative D call TRBD2 (6 bases). This CDR3 comprises 14 residues. Trimming stripped 0 bases from V and 9 bases from J, with 12 bases between. The germline gives CDR1 ENHRY, CDR2 SYGVKD. Here the CDR3 DNA reads TGTGCCATCAGTGAGTCGACTCGGGAGAGTGAGCAGTTCTTC. As protein: CAISESTRESEQFF.

The chain combines TRBV3-1 (or the pseudogene TRBV3-2) with TRBJ2-5, with TRBD2 as a possible D gene (5 bases). Trimming removed 3 bases at V and 5 bases at J, with 13 bases between. The CDR3 extends over 14 amino acids. Germline V CDR1 and CDR2: LGHDT, YNNKEL (reference sequence). The CDR3 reads CASSQGSPGETQYF. CDR3 DNA: TGTGCCAGCAGCCAGGGTTCCCCGGGGGAGACCCAGTACTTC.

This sequence joins TRBV14 and TRBJ2-7, with TRBD2 matching 9 bases. The ends lost 4 bases at V and 6 bases at J; junction bases unmatched: 16. The CDR3 is 17 amino acids. CDR1 SGHDN and CDR2 FVKESK come from the germline V gene. The CDR3 bases are TGTGCCAGCAGCCGACTACGGGCTAGCGGGATATTCCTCGAGCAGTACGTC. Translated, it gives CASSRLRASGIFLEQYV.

The chain recombines TRBV5-6 with TRBJ2-3, with 10 nucleotides matching TRBD2. CDR3 length equals 15 residues. V lost 8 bases, J lost 0 bases, and 6 bases stayed unmatched. Germline V lookup: CDR1 SGHDT, CDR2 YYEEEE. CDR3: CASSGLAFSTDTQYF. CDR3 DNA: TGTGCCAGTTCGGGACTAGCGTTTAGCACAGATACGCAGTATTTT. Supplemented by reference TRBV5-6 and TRBJ2-3, the full variable domain reads DAGVTQSPTHLIKTRGQQVTLRCSPKSGHDTVSWYQQALGQGPQFIFQYYEEEERQRGNFPDRFSGHQFPNYSSELNVNALLLGDSALYLCASSGLAFSTDTQYFGPGTRLTVL.

This sequence joins TRBV18 and TRBJ1-1; a possible D gene is TRBD1 (5 bases). V was trimmed by 6 bases and J by 0 bases, leaving 8 bases between them. The germline gives CDR1 KGHSH, CDR2 LQKENI. CDR3 size: 13 residues. The CDR3, as DNA: TGTGCCAGCTCGACAGACCTGAACACTGAAGCTTTCTTT. Translating it yields CASSTDLNTEAFF.

This clone turned up a few times. The chain uses TRBV7-2 and TRBJ2-7; 9 positions match TRBD2. CDR1 is SGHTA, CDR2 FQGNSA, per germline. The CDR3 extends over 15 amino acids. V was pared by 1 base and J by 0 bases, with 1 base of the junction left unmatched. DNA of the CDR3: TGTGCCAGCAGCTTAGGCGGGGGGGGCTCCTACGAGCAGTACGTC. Protein sequence: CASSLGGGGSYEQYV.

This chain uses TRBV5-4 with TRBJ2-2; the match to TRBD2 covers 10 bases. Unmatched junction bases numbered 5, after V lost 2 bases and J lost 4 bases. Germline CDR1 is SGHNT and CDR2 is YYREEE (reference sequence). The CDR3 sequence is 16 residues long. The CDR3 sequence: CASSFGLAGVTGELFF. In nucleotides, the CDR3 is TGTGCCAGCAGCTTTGGTCTAGCGGGGGTCACCGGGGAGCTGTTTTTT.

The chain uses TRBV2 and TRBJ2-1, with a tentative D call TRBD1 (5 bases). CDR1 is SNHLY and CDR2 is FYNNEI in the germline V gene. V lost 4 bases and J lost 4, with 23 bases in between. This CDR3 has 18 amino acids. In DNA form, the CDR3 reads TGTGCCAGCAGTGGATTAGTATCGAGACAGACGTATTACAATGAGCAGTTCTTC. Its protein is CASSGLVSRQTYYNEQFF.

The gene calls are TRBV28 and TRBJ2-3; TRBD1 agrees at 7 bases. Germline lookup yields CDR1 MDHEN and CDR2 SYDVKM. The CDR3 totals 15 residues. The J segment lost 1 base and the V segment lost 7 bases, leaving 8 bases of the junction unmatched. The CDR3 sequence is CASTPRGGGTDTQYF. The CDR3 DNA is TGTGCCAGCACCCCTCGAGGGGGCGGCACAGATACGCAGTATTTT.

This chain uses TRBV29-1 with TRBJ1-2; D unclear. Between the trimmed V and J ends, which lost 7 bases and 0 bases, there was a span of 15 bases. CDR3 length: 14 residues. The germline V gene encodes CDR1 SQVTM and CDR2 ANQGSEA. The CDR3 protein is CSAEFGGANYGYTF. The CDR3 bases are TGCAGCGCTGAGTTTGGCGGAGCTAACTATGGCTACACCTTC.

In this sample, this clone turned up once. The chain is built from TRBV4-1 and TRBJ2-5; D possibly corresponds to TRBD2 (6 bases). The ends were cut back, 0 bases at V and 5 bases at J, with 19 bases in the middle. Germline assignment: CDR1 MGHRA and CDR2 YSYEKL. The CDR3 is made up of 17 amino acids. The CDR3 is CASSQDALSGELETQYF. As DNA, the CDR3 is TGCGCCAGCAGCCAAGACGCCTTGTCGGGGGAACTGGAGACCCAGTACTTC.

The rearrangement uses TRBV7-2 and TRBJ1-2; D remains ambiguous. Trimming cost V 5 bases and J 8 bases, with 9 bases left between them. Germline-derived CDR1 and CDR2 are SGHTA and FQGNSA. The CDR3 extends over 11 amino acids. Here the CDR3 DNA reads TGTGCCAGCAGCCCTGGGGAGGGCTACACCTTC. This encodes CASSPGEGYTF. The variable domain in full, with the rest retrieved from reference TRBV7-2 and TRBJ1-2, is GAGVSQSPSNKVTEKGKDVELRCDPISGHTALYWYRQSLGQGLEFLIYFQGNSAPDKSGLPSDRFSAERTGGSVSTLTIQRTQQEDSAVYLCASSPGEGYTFGSGTRLTVV.

In its sample, this clone was seen once. The CDR3 DNA reads TGCAGCGTTACAGATTACAATGAGCAGTTCTTC. Residues: CSVTDYNEQFF. The chain is built from TRBV29-1 and TRBJ2-1, with D hard to call. This CDR3 region has 11 residues. Trimming took 5 bases from V and 4 from J, leaving 6 bases between them. CDR1 SQVTM and CDR2 ANQGSEA come from the germline V gene.

V is TRBV21-1 and J is TRBJ2-4; TRBD1, the table's D call, was not compared with the DNA. TRBV21-1 is marked as a pseudogene. This CDR3 contains 16 residues. Here the CDR3 reads CASSKVGRLAKNIQYF. DNA for the CDR3: TGTGCCAGCAGCAAAGTTGGCAGATTAGCCAAAAACATTCAGTACTTC.

The rearrangement joins TRBV5-6 to TRBJ2-7, with D maybe TRBD1 (6 bases). V was cut by 3 bases and J by 3 bases, with 13 bases left in between. The CDR3 loop spans 14 amino acids. Germline CDR1 is SGHDT and CDR2 is YYEEEE. This chain's CDR3 is CASSSRQARYEQYV. The CDR3, as DNA: TGTGCCAGCAGCTCCCGACAGGCTCGCTACGAGCAGTACGTC.

This rearrangement joins TRBV7-9 to TRBJ2-5; 14 positions match TRBD2. The germline V gene has CDR1 SEHNR and CDR2 FQNEAQ (reference sequence). Germline trimming cut 4 bases from V and 5 bases from J; bases unmatched to any gene: 12. The CDR3 runs 18 residues. CDR3 bases: TGTGCCAGCAGCTCCCTGACTAGCGGGGGGGCGATTGCCGAGACCCAGTACTTC. Amino acids: CASSSLTSGGAIAETQYF.

The rearrangement links TRBV5-1 to TRBJ2-3; 9 bases are a match to TRBD2. The CDR3 runs 16 residues. Germline V CDR1 and CDR2: SGHRS, YFSETQ. The V segment lost 0 bases and the J segment 0 bases; nucleotides outside the gene matches: 2. CDR3 amino acids: CASSLATSGSTDTQYF. The DNA for the CDR3 is TGCGCCAGCAGCTTGGCTACTAGCGGGAGCACAGATACGCAGTATTTT.